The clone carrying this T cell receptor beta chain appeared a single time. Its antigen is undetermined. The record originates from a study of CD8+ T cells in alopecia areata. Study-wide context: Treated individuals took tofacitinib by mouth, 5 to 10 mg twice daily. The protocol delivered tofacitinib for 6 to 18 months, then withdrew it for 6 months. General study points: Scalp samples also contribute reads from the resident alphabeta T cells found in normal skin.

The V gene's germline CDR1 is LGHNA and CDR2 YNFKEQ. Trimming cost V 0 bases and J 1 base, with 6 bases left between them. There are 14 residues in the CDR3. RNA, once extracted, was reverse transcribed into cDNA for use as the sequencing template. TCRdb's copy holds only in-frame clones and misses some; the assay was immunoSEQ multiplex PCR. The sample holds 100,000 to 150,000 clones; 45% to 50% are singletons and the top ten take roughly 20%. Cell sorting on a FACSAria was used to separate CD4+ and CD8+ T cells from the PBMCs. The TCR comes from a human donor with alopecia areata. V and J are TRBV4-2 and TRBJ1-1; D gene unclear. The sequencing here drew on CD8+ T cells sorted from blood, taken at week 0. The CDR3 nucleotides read TGTGCCAGCAGCCAAGATCACGGGAACACTGAAGCTTTCTTT. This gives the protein CASSQDHGNTEAFF.